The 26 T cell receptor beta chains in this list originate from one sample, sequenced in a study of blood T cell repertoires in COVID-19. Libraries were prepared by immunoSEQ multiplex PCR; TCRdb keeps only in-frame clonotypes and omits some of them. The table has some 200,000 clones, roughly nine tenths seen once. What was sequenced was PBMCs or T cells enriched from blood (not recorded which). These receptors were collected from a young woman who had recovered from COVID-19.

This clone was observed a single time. The CDR3 sequence: CASSLTTSGFTDTQYF. The CDR3 DNA reads as TGCGCCAGCAGCTTGACGACTAGCGGGTTCACAGATACGCAGTATTTT. The chain recombines TRBV5-1 with TRBJ2-3; 10 bases match TRBD2. V lost 1 base and J lost 2; bases outside the gene matches: 4. The germline gives CDR1 SGHRS, CDR2 YFSETQ. The CDR3 length is 16 residues.

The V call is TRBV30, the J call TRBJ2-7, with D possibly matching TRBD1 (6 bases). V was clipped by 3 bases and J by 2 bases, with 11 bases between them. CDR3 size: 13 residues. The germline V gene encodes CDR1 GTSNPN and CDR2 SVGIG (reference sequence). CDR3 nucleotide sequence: TGTGCCTGGAGCCGGGACACCACCTACGAGCAGTACTTC. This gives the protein CAWSRDTTYEQYF.

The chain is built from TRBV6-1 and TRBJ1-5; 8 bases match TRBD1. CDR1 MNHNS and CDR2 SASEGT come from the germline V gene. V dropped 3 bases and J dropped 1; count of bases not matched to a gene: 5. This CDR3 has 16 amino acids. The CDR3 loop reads CASSEEDRASNQPQHF. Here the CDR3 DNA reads TGTGCCAGCAGTGAGGAGGACAGGGCCAGCAATCAGCCCCAGCATTTT.

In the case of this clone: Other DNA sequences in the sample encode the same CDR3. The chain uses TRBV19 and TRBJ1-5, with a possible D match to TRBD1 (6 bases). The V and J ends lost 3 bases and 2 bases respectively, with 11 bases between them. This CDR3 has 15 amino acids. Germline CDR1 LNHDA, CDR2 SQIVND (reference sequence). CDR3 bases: TGTGCCAGTAGTATCGGGGGGGCCGGCAATCAGCCCCAGCATTTT. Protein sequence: CASSIGGAGNQPQHF.

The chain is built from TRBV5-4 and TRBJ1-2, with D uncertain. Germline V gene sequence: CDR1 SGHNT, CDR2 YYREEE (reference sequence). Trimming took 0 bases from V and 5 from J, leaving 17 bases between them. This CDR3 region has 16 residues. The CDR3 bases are TGTGCCAGCAGCTTGGGTGGGCAGGTGCTCCATTATGGCTACACCTTC. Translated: CASSLGGQVLHYGYTF.

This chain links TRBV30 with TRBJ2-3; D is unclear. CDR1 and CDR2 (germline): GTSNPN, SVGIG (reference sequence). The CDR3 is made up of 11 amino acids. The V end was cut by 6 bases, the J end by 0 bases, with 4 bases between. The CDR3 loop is CACLSTDTQYF. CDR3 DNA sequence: TGTGCCTGCCTAAGCACAGATACGCAGTATTTT.

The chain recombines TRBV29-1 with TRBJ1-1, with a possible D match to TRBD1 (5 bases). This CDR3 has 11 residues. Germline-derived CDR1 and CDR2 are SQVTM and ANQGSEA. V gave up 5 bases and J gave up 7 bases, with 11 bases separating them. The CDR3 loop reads CSVRATDEAFF. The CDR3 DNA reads TGCAGCGTTAGGGCGACAGATGAAGCTTTCTTT.

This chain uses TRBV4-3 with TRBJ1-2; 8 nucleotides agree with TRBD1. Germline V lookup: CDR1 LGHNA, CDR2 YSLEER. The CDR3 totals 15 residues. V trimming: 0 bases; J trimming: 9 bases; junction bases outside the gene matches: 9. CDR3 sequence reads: CASSQDEGQGQSYTF. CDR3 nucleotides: TGCGCCAGCAGCCAAGATGAAGGACAGGGACAAAGCTACACCTTC.

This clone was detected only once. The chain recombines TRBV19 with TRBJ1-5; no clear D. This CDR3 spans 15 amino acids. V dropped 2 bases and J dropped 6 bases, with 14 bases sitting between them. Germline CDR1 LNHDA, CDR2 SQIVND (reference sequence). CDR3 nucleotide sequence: TGTGCCAGTAGTATATTGTCCGGGGTAGGTCAGCCCCAGCATTTT. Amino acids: CASSILSGVGQPQHF. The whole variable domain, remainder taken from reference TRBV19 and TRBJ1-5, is DGGITQSPKYLFRKEGQNVTLSCEQNLNHDAMYWYRQDPGQGLRLIYYSQIVNDFQKGDIAEGYSVSREKKESFPLTVTSAQKNPTAFYLCASSILSGVGQPQHFGDGTRLSIL.

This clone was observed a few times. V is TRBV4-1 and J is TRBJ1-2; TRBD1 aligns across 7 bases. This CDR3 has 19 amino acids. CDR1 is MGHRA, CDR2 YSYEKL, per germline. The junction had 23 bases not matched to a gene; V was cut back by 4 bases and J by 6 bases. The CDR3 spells CASSRAENRGPMGTNGYTF. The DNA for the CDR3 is TGCGCCAGCAGCCGGGCGGAGAACAGGGGCCCTATGGGGACCAATGGCTACACCTTC.

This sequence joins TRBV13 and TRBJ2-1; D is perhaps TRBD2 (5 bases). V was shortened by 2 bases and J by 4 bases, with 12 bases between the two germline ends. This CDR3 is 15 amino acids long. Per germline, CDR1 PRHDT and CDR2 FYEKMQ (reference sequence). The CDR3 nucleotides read TGTGCCAGCAGCTTACCAGGAGGTATTTACAATGAGCAGTTCTTC. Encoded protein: CASSLPGGIYNEQFF.

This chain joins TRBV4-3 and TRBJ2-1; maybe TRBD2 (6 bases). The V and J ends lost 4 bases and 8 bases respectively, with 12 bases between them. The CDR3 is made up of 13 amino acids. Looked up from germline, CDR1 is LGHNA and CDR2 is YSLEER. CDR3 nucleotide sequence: TGCGCCAGCAGCCCCCCGTGGGGGGATGAGCAGTTCTTC. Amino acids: CASSPPWGDEQFF.

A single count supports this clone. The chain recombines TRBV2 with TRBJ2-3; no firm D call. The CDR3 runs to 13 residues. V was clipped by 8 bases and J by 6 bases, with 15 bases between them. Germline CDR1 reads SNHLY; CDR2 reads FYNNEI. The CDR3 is CASSPLTQDTQYF. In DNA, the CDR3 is TGTGCCAGCTCCCCCTTGACACAGGATACGCAGTATTTT.

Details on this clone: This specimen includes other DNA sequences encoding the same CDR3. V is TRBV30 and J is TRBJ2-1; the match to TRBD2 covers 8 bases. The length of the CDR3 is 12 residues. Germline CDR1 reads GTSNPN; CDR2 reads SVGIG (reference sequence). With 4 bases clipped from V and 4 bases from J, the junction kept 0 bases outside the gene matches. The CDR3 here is CAWTSGYNEQFF. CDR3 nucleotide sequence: TGTGCCTGGACTAGCGGGTACAATGAGCAGTTCTTC. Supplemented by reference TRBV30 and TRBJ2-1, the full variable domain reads SQTIHQWPATLVQPVGSPLSLECTVEGTSNPNLYWYRQAAGRGLQLLFYSVGIGQISSEVPQNLSASRPQDRQFILSSKKLLLSDSGFYLCAWTSGYNEQFFGPGTRLTVL.

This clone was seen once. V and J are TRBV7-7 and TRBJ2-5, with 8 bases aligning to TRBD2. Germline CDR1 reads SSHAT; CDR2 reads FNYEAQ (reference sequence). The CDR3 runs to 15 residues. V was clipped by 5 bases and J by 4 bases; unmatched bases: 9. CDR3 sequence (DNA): TGTGCCAGCAGCCCTTTTGCGGGAGGTGGAGAGACCCAGTACTTC. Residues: CASSPFAGGGETQYF.

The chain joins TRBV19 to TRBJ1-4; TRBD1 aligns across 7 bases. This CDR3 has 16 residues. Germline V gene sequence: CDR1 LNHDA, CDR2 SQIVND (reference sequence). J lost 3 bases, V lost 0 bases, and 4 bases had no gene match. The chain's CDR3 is CASSIDVTGANEKLFF. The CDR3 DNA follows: TGTGCCAGTAGTATAGATGTCACAGGGGCTAATGAAAAACTGTTTTTT.

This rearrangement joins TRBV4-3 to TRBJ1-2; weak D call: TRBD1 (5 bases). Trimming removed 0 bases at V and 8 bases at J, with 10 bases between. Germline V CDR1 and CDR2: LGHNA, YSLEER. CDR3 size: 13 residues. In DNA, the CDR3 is TGCGCCAGCAGCCAAGATGGGACTAACGGCTACACCTTC. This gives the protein CASSQDGTNGYTF.

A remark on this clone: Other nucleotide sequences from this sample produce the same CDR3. The CDR3 DNA is TGTGCCAGCAGCTCAAGCGGGAATACAGATACGCAGTATTTT. Translated, it gives CASSSSGNTDTQYF. The chain employs TRBV7-9 and TRBJ2-3, with 7 bases identical to TRBD2. The CDR3 runs 14 residues. The junction had 4 bases not matched to a gene; V was cut back by 4 bases and J by 3 bases. The germline gives CDR1 SEHNR, CDR2 FQNEAQ (reference sequence).

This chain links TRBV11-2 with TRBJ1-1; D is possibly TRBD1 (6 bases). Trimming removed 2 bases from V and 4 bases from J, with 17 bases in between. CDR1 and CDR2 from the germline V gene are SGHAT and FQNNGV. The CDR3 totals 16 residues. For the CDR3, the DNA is TGTGCCAGCAGCTTACCCGCCCTCGACAGGCCCACTGAAGCTTTCTTT. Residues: CASSLPALDRPTEAFF.

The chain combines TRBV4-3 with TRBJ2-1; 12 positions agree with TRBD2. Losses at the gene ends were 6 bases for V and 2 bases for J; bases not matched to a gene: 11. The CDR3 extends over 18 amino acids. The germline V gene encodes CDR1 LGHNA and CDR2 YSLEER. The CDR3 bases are TGCGCCAGCAGGCCCGAACTAGCGGGAGGATCCACCTACAATGAGCAGTTCTTC. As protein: CASRPELAGGSTYNEQFF.

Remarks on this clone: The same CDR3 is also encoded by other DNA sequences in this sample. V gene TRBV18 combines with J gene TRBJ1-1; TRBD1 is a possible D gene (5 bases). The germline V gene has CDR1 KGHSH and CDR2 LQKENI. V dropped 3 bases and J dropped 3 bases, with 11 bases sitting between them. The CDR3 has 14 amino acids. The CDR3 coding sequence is TGTGCCAGCTCACCTGCAGGGAGGGACACTGAAGCTTTCTTT. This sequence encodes CASSPAGRDTEAFF.

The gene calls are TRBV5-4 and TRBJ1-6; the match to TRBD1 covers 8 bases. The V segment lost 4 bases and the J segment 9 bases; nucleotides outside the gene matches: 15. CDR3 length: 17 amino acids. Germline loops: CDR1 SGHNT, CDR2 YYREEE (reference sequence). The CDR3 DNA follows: TGTGCCAGCAGCCTGAGGAAACCGACAGGGGATCTTTCACCCCTCCACTTT. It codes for CASSLRKPTGDLSPLHF.

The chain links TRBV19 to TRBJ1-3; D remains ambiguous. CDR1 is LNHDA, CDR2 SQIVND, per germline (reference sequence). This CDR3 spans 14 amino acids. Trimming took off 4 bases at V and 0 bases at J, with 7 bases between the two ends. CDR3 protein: CASSRGVSGNTIYF. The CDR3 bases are TGTGCCAGTAGTAGGGGAGTCTCTGGAAACACCATATATTTT.

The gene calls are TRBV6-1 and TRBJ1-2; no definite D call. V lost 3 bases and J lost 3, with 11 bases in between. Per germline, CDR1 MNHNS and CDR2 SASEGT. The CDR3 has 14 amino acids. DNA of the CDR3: TGTGCCAGCAGTGAGCCGATCAGATACTATGGCTACACCTTC. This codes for CASSEPIRYYGYTF.

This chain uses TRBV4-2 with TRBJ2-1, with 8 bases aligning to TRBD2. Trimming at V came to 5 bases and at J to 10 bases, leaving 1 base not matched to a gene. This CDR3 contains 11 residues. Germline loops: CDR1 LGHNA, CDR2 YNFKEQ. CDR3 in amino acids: CASSSGGEQFF. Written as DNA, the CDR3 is TGTGCCAGCAGCTCGGGGGGGGAGCAGTTCTTC.

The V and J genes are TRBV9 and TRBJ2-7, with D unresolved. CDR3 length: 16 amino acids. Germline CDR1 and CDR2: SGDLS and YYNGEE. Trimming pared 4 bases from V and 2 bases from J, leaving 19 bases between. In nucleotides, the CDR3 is TGTGCCAGCAGCCCAACCTCAGTCAGGCACCCCTACGAGCAGTACTTC. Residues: CASSPTSVRHPYEQYF.